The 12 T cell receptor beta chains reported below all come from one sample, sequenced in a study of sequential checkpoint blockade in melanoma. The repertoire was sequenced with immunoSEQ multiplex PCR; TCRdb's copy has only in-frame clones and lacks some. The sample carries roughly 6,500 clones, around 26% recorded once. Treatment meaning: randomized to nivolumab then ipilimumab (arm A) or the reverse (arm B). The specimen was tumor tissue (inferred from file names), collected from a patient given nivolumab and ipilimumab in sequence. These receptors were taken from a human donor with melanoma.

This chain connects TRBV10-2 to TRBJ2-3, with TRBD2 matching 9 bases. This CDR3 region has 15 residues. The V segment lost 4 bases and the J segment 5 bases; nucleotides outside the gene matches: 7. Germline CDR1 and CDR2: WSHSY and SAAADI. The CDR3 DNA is TGCGCCAGCAGTGGCGGCGGGAGGGCCGGAGATACGCAGTATTTT. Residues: CASSGGGRAGDTQYF.

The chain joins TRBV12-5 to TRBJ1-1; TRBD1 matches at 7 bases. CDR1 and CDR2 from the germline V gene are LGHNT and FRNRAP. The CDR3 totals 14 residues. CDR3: CASNSQGGDTEAFF. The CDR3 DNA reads TGTGCCAGCAATTCCCAGGGGGGGGACACTGAAGCTTTCTTT.

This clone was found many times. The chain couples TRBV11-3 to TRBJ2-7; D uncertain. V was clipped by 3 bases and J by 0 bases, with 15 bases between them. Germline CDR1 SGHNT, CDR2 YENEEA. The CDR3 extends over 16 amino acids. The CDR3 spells CASSLDGPSFSYEQYF. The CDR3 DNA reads TGTGCCAGCAGCTTGGATGGACCATCTTTCTCCTACGAGCAGTACTTC.

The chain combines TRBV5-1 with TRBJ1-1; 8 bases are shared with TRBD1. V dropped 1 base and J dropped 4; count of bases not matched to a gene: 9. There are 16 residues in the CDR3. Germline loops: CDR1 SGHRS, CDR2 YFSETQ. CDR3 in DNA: TGCGCCAGCAGCTTGTGGGCCGGACAGGGTGGCACTGAAGCTTTCTTT. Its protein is CASSLWAGQGGTEAFF.

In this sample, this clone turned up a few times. DNA of the CDR3: TGTGCCAGCAGTTTACGCCGCGGGAACAACGAGCAGTACTTC. This gives the protein CASSLRRGNNEQYF. V is TRBV28 and J is TRBJ2-7; the D gene is possibly TRBD2 (6 bases). This CDR3 has 14 amino acids. The V end was cut by 2 bases, the J end by 5 bases, with 13 bases between. CDR1 is MDHEN and CDR2 is SYDVKM in the germline V gene.

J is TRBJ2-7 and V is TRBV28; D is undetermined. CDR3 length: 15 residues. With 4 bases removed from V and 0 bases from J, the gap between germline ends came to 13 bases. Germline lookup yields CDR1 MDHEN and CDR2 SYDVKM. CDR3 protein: CASSSSDGNSYEQYF. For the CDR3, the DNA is TGTGCCAGCAGTTCCTCGGACGGAAACTCCTACGAGCAGTACTTC.

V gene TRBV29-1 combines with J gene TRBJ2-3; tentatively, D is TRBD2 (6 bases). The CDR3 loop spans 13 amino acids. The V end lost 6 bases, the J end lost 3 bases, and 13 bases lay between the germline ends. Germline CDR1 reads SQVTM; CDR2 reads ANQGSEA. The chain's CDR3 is CSVKPGGTDTQYF. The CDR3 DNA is TGCAGCGTCAAGCCAGGAGGGACAGATACGCAGTATTTT.

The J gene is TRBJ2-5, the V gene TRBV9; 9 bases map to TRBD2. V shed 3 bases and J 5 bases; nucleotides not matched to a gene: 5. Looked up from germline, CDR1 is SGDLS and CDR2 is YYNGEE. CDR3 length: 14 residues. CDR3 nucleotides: TGTGCCAGCAGCGATAGCGGGAGACCGGAGACCCAGTACTTC. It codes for CASSDSGRPETQYF.

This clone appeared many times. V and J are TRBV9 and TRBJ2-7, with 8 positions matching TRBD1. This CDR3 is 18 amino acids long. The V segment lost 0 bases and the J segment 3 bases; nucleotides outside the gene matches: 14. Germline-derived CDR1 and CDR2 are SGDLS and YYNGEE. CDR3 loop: CASSVASVTGGSGYEQYF. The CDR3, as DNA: TGTGCCAGCAGCGTAGCTAGCGTAACAGGGGGTTCGGGCTACGAGCAGTACTTC.

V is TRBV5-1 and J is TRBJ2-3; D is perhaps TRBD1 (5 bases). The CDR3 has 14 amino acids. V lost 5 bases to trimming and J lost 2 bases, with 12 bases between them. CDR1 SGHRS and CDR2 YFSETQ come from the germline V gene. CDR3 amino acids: CASRIAGLTDTQYF. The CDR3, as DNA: TGCGCCAGCAGAATAGCAGGGCTCACAGATACGCAGTATTTT.

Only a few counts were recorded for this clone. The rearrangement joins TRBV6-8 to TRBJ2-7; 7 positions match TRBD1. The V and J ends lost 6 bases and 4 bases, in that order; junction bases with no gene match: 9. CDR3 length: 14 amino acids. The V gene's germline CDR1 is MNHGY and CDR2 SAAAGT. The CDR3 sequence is CASRQPGQKYEQYF. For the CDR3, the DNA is TGTGCCAGCAGACAACCGGGACAGAAATACGAGCAGTACTTC.

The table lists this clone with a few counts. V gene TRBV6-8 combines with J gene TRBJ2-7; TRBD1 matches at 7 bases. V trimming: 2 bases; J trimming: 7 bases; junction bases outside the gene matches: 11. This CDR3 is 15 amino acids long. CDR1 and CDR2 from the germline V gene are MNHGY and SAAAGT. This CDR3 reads CASSYRQGSRREQYF. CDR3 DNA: TGTGCCAGCAGTTACCGACAGGGATCCAGGCGTGAGCAGTACTTC.